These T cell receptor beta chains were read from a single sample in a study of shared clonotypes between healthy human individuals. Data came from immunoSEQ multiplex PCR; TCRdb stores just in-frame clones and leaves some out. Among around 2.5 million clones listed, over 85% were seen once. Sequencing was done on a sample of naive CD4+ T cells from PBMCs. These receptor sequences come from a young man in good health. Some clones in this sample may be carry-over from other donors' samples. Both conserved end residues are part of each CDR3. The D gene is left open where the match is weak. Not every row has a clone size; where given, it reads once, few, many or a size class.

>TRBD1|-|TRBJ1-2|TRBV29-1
CSVIRDRGIGYTF
TGCAGCGTGATCCGGGACAGGGGGATCGGCTACACCTTC
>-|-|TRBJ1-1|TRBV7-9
CASSSTRDTEAFF
TGTGCCAGCAGCTCTACAAGGGACACTGAAGCTTTCTTT
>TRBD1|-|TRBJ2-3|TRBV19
CASSTTGGYTDTQYF
TGTGCCAGTAGTACCACAGGGGGTTACACAGATACGCAGTATTTT
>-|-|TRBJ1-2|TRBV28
CASSFLRGQRSYGYTF
TGTGCCAGCAGTTTTCTTAGGGGACAACGAAGTTATGGCTACACCTTC
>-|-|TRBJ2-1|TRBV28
CATRSGPYNEQFF
TGTGCCACCCGCTCGGGGCCGTACAATGAGCAGTTCTTC
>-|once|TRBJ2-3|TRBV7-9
CASSPEGGRDTQYF
TGTGCCAGCAGCCCGGAGGGGGGCCGGGATACGCAGTATTTT
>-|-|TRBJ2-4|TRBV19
CASSVPKAGAKNIQYF
TGTGCCAGTAGTGTCCCCAAAGCGGGAGCCAAAAACATTCAGTACTTC
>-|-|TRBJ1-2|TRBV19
CASSTGPAVLGGTF
TGTGCCAGTAGTACCGGACCGGCCGTATTGGGGGGCACCTTC
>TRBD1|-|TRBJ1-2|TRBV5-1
CASSSLTGGSGYTF
TGCGCCAGCAGCTCCTTAACAGGGGGCAGTGGCTACACCTTC
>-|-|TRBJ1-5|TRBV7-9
CASSLETGNQPQHF
TGTGCCAGCAGCTTAGAGACAGGAAATCAGCCCCAGCATTTT
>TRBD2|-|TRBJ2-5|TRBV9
CASSVGIAGGPPQETQYF
TGTGCCAGCAGCGTAGGGATAGCGGGAGGTCCCCCACAAGAGACCCAGTACTTC
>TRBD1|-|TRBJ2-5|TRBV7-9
CASSLLGTGYQETQYF
TGTGCCAGCAGCTTATTGGGGACAGGGTACCAAGAGACCCAGTACTTC
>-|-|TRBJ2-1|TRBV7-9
CASSFTAGNEQFF
TGTGCCAGCAGCTTCACCGCCGGCAATGAGCAGTTCTTC
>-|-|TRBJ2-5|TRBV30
CAWSVGSATQETQYF
TGTGCCTGGAGTGTAGGGTCAGCAACACAAGAGACCCAGTACTTC
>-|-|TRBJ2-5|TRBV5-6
CASSSDIGETQYF
TGTGCCAGCAGCAGTGATATCGGAGAGACCCAGTACTTC
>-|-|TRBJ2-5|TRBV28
CASSLSGRAQETQYF
TGTGCCAGCAGTTTATCCGGACGAGCCCAAGAGACCCAGTACTTC
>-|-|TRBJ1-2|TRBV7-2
CASSLTRANYGYTF
TGTGCCAGCAGCTTAACCAGGGCGAACTATGGCTACACCTTC
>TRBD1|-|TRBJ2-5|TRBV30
CAWRGTGARETQYF
TGTGCCTGGAGGGGAACAGGGGCCCGGGAGACCCAGTACTTC
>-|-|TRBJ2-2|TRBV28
CASSSPRTGELFF
TGTGCCAGCAGTTCCCCTCGCACCGGGGAGCTGTTTTTT
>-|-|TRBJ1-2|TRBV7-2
CASSPGGGNYGYTF
TGTGCCAGCAGTCCCGGGGGCGGTAACTATGGCTACACCTTC
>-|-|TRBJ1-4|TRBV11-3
CASSARGGEKLFF
TGTGCCAGCAGCGCGCGGGGTGGTGAAAAACTGTTTTTT
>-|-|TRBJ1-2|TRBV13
CASSPGGGRPGYTF
TGTGCCAGCAGCCCCGGGGGGGGGAGACCTGGCTACACCTTC
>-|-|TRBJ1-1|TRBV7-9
CASSLLQGTTEAFF
TGTGCCAGCAGCTTACTACAGGGAACCACTGAAGCTTTCTTT
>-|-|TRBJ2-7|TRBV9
CASSVVGSSYEQYF
TGTGCCAGCAGCGTAGTTGGGAGCTCCTACGAGCAGTACTTC